The sequence of this TCR beta chain was determined in a study of graft-versus-host responses after intestinal transplantation. CDR1 is MGHRA and CDR2 is YSYEKL in the germline V gene. Trimming pared 0 bases from V and 7 bases from J, leaving 19 bases between. This CDR3 is 17 amino acids long. Sequencing used immunoSEQ multiplex PCR; TCRdb keeps in-frame clones, though not all of them. The sample lists 90,000 to 95,000 clones; 80% to 95% were seen once. A single count supports this clone. The target antigen is unknown. The sequence was obtained from a human donor who received an intestinal transplant. The rearrangement links TRBV4-1 to TRBJ1-5; D gene ambiguous. This specimen was unstimulated CD8+ T cells sorted from spleen or lymph node cells, taken before intestinal transplant. The chain's CDR3 is CASSQDALMGVQQPQHF. The CDR3 DNA reads TGCGCCAGCAGCCAAGATGCCCTCATGGGCGTACAGCAGCCCCAGCATTTT.